The following is a TCR beta chain sequence with its context. This clone was seen a handful of times. The target of this receptor is not known. Nothing much larger sits one base from this clone, and base qualities are not available. In the prospective study, participants were roughly 18 to 95 years old, resided in about two dozen geographic areas of the United States, and were enrolled through a virtual design. In the prospective study, participants were assigned to cohorts based on the clinical history participants reported in a screening survey and a study questionnaire. Recovered participants in ImmuneRACE Cohort 3 were defined by two consecutive negative NP/OP PCR tests, clearance by a healthcare professional, or resolution of symptoms. In the prospective study, whole blood, serum and a nasopharyngeal or oropharyngeal swab were collected from each participant by mobile phlebotomists. Prospective study participants could optionally give additional blood draws and questionnaires over an approximately two-month period. Blood samples from the prospective study were shipped frozen or at room temperature prior to DNA extraction.

The CDR3 has 14 amino acids, counting the end cysteine and phenylalanine. Just CDR3 DNA is preserved here, 42 bases in frame from base 1. CDR1 and CDR2 (SGHRS, YFSETQ) derive from the germline V gene. After removal of 4 bases from V and 2 bases from J, the junction retains 3 bases not matched to a gene. The data were obtained in a study of blood T cell repertoires in COVID-19 (dated by TCRdb to about 2020). Context from the whole study: Samples covering the acute and convalescent phases of COVID-19 were provided by collaborators in the United States, Italy and Spain. The prospective study material was composed of cDNA or gDNA derived from T cells, B-cell-depleted T cells, or PBMCs. Subjects who had been exposed to COVID-19, were actively infected with it, or had recovered from it provided the deeply sampled blood TCRbeta repertoires that made up the dataset. The repertoires were released in a freely available public database intended as a resource for research on the immune response to SARS-CoV-2. Samples came from the ongoing ImmuneRACE study (first 160 participants) plus 1,254 subjects from 6 global collaborators. Nearly every sample came with metadata listing a de-identified subject ID, COVID-19 status, age in years and sex. Where HLA class I and class II types were available, the types were taken from metadata supplied by the sample provider, not from assay-based typing.

Study-wide findings and limitations: How much clinical and demographic metadata was included differed by source and by participant, and the metadata was provided uncurated.

TCRbeta CDR3 regions were amplified from genomic DNA using the immunoSEQ Assay, a bias-controlled multiplex PCR. As for the original processing: The number of nucleated cells in each sample was estimated by amplification of reference gene primers within the assay. Sequence reads were collapsed and filtered to measure the absolute abundance of every unique TCRbeta CDR3 rearrangement. For each sample, productive Simpson clonality was calculated as the square root of Simpson's diversity index across productive rearrangements. The immuneACCESS repertoire file appears here via TCRdb, limited to in-frame rearrangements. These files lack a portion of the clones; in checked studies, under half of the deficit traces to unresolved V genes, and the cause of the others is not known. The V and J calls and clone size are taken from that table; D and trimming were inferred from the DNA. The sample yields approximately 250,000 clones; about 80% were counted once. The top ten clonotypes cover about 15% of the sample.

Sequencing was performed on PBMCs or T cells enriched from blood (not recorded which). The chain uses TRBV5-1 and TRBJ2-1; TRBD1 fits 7 bases in the junction. The clonotype originates from a man aged 35-49 years who had recovered from COVID-19. The CDR3 region: CASSPDRAYNEQFF. The DNA sequence is as follows: TGCGCCAGCAGCCCTGACAGGGCCTACAATGAGCAGTTCTTC.